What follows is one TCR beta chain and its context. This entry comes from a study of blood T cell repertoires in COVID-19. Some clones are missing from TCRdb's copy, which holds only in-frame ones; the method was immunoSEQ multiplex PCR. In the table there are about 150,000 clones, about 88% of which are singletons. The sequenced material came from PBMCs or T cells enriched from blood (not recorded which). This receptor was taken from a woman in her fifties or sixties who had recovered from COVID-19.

The CDR3 is CASSWGLAGRFYNEQFF. CDR3 nucleotide sequence: TGCGCCAGCAGCTGGGGACTAGCGGGACGTTTCTACAATGAGCAGTTCTTC. The V gene is TRBV5-1, the J gene TRBJ2-1, with TRBD2 identical over 13 bases. Germline V gene data show CDR1 as SGHRS and CDR2 as YFSETQ. Unmatched junction bases numbered 6, after V lost 3 bases and J lost 3 bases. The CDR3 covers 17 residues.